The 21 T cell receptor beta chains below were found in one sample sequenced in a study of metastatic and nonmetastatic thyroid tumors. Until they underwent thyroid surgery, no patient had received any treatment. Via MiXCR, TCRdb re-called the PCR reads. The sample has 45,000 or so clones, under 20% seen once. Source material: blood. All receptors derive from a female donor with papillary thyroid cancer or a benign thyroid nodule (not recorded which). Some clones in this sample may be carry-over from other donors' samples.

This clone was observed many times. One end of the junction fails to match germline, which may point to a read error. The gene calls are TRBV4-2 and TRBJ1-2, with D possibly TRBD1 on 5 matching bases. The germline gives CDR1 LGHNA, CDR2 YNFKEQ. This CDR3 has 12 residues. In DNA form, the CDR3 reads TGTGCCAGCAGCCAAGATCGTCAGGGTCCGTCCTTC. Protein sequence: CASSQDRQGPSF.

The chain uses TRBV11-1 and TRBJ2-1; 7 bases line up with TRBD2. This CDR3 is built from 17 residues. Germline assignment: CDR1 SGHAT and CDR2 FQDESV (reference sequence). Losses at the gene ends were 1 base for V and 7 bases for J; bases not matched to a gene: 13. The CDR3 protein is CASSLVRTGGRENEQFF. CDR3 DNA: TGTGCCAGCAGCTTAGTTAGGACTGGCGGGAGAGAGAATGAGCAGTTCTTC.

There are many counts of this clone. This rearrangement joins TRBV5-4 to TRBJ2-7, with 8 nucleotides matching TRBD2. The V and J ends lost 7 bases and 7 bases, in that order; junction bases with no gene match: 16. The length of the CDR3 is 15 residues. Per the germline V gene, CDR1 is SGHNT and CDR2 is YYREEE (reference sequence). CDR3 coding DNA: TGTGCCAGCTCTTACGGCGGGAGGCTAGGTAAAGAGCAGTACTTC. Encoded protein: CASSYGGRLGKEQYF.

This sequence joins TRBV28 and TRBJ2-7; 15 bases agree with TRBD2. The CDR3 sequence is 18 residues long. Germline loops: CDR1 MDHEN, CDR2 SYDVKM. After removal of 6 bases from V and 1 base from J, the junction contained 10 bases not matched to a gene. CDR3 protein: CASRSGLAGGPGSYEQYF. The CDR3 DNA reads as TGTGCCAGCAGATCTGGACTAGCGGGAGGGCCGGGATCCTACGAGCAGTACTTC.

Worth noting for this clone: This may be a read error, as it is one base from a much larger clone. V and J are TRBV19 and TRBJ2-5, with D possibly matching TRBD2 (5 bases). The CDR3 length is 12 residues. Looked up from germline, CDR1 is LNHDA and CDR2 is SQIVND (reference sequence). CDR3 residues: CASSGGGEAQYF. The CDR3 nucleotides are TGTGCCAGTAGTGGAGGAGGAGAGGCCCAGTACTTC.

This clone was recorded a few times. One end of the junction does not line up with germline, which may come from a read error. V gene TRBV15 combines with J gene TRBJ2-7; possible D gene TRBD2, 5 bases. Looked up from germline, CDR1 is LNHNV and CDR2 is YYDKDF (reference sequence). The CDR3 totals 16 residues. CDR3 region: CATSGGGQHNIYDQYF. The CDR3 DNA sequence: TGTGCCACCAGCGGAGGTGGGCAGCATAATATCTACGATCAGTACTTC.

This clone has only a few counts. The chain uses TRBV28 and TRBJ2-2; D is unresolved. The V and J ends lost 1 base and 10 bases respectively, with 16 bases between them. The CDR3 length is 15 residues. Germline V lookup: CDR1 MDHEN, CDR2 SYDVKM. DNA of the CDR3: TGTGCCAGCAGTTTATTGGGAACCGCCGGAGTGGAGCTGTTTTTT. This codes for CASSLLGTAGVELFF.

This clone was seen at least ten times. CDR3 nucleotide sequence: TGTGCCAGCAGCGTGACTAGGGGGGATCCACGGGAGACCCAGTACTTC. It is translated as CASSVTRGDPRETQYF. The chain uses TRBV6-1 and TRBJ2-5; D may match TRBD1 or TRBD2 (6 bases each). The CDR3 is 16 amino acids. Trimming removed 6 bases from V and 5 bases from J, with 22 bases in between. The germline gives CDR1 MNHNS, CDR2 SASEGT.

The V call is TRBV27, the J call TRBJ1-5, with D possibly being TRBD1 (6 bases). Trimming shortened V by 3 bases and J by 16 bases, and 25 bases separated the two germline ends. This CDR3 has 15 amino acids. The germline V gene has CDR1 MNHEY and CDR2 SMNVEV (reference sequence). CDR3 sequence reads: CASSLGQGYNQPPHF. Here the CDR3 DNA reads TGTGCCAGCAGTTTGGGTCAGGGGTACAATCAGCCCCCCCATTTT.

This clone was counted at least ten times. The CDR3 reads CASTGWPYGADTQYF. The CDR3 nucleotides read TGTGCCAGCACTGGCTGGCCCTATGGGGCAGATACGCAGTATTTT. The chain recombines TRBV6-1 with TRBJ2-3; D unresolved. The germline V gene encodes CDR1 MNHNS and CDR2 SASEGT. The CDR3 covers 15 residues. Trimming pared 7 bases from V and 4 bases from J, leaving 18 bases between.

This clone has a handful of counts. The chain links TRBV29-1 to TRBJ2-3; no firm D call. From germline, CDR1 is SQVTM and CDR2 ANQGSEA. V lost 6 bases and J lost 4, with 23 bases in between. The CDR3 length is 16 residues. The CDR3 reads CSVETLNDTVADTQYF. The CDR3 nucleotides are TGCAGCGTCGAAACTCTGAATGACACTGTGGCAGATACGCAGTATTTT.

This clone is medium-sized (0.01 to 0.1%) by share. V is TRBV12-3 or TRBV12-4 and J is TRBJ2-1; 8 nucleotides line up with TRBD2. After removal of 3 bases from V and 3 bases from J, the junction contained 4 bases not matched to a gene. The CDR3 loop spans 15 amino acids. This CDR3 reads CASSFSGSIYNEQFF. Written as DNA, the CDR3 is TGTGCCAGCAGTTTCAGCGGGAGTATCTACAATGAGCAGTTCTTC.

In its sample, this clone was seen many times. J is TRBJ2-5 and V is TRBV6-2 or TRBV6-3; TRBD1 matches 7 bases. Germline V gene lookup returns CDR1 MNHEY and CDR2 SVGEGT. With V trimmed by 7 bases and J by 1 base, 6 bases remained unmatched. This CDR3 is 14 amino acids long. The DNA for the CDR3 is TGTGCCAGCACGGACAGGCCTTCCCAAGAGACCCAGTACTTC. Protein: CASTDRPSQETQYF.

This clone turned up a few times. The chain is built from TRBV6-1 and TRBJ2-3; 10 bases are a match to TRBD2. The CDR3 is 15 amino acids. Germline CDR1 is MNHNS and CDR2 is SASEGT. The V gene end was trimmed by 6 bases and the J gene end by 3 bases; junction bases not matched to a gene: 6. The CDR3 protein is CASRQAGGGTDTQYF. The CDR3 DNA is TGTGCCAGCAGACAAGCGGGAGGGGGAACAGATACGCAGTATTTT.

To note about this clone: This sample also contains other DNA sequences that code for the same CDR3. The gene calls are TRBV19 and TRBJ2-1; 11 bases align to TRBD2. This CDR3 is 14 amino acids long. V lost 6 bases and J lost 8; bases outside the gene matches: 6. The V gene's germline CDR1 is LNHDA and CDR2 SQIVND (reference sequence). DNA for the CDR3: TGTGCCAGTAGAGCTGGGACTAGCGGCCATGAGCAGTTCTTC. Translated, it gives CASRAGTSGHEQFF.

This clone occurred many times. The chain joins TRBV19 to TRBJ2-2; TRBD2 matches 9 bases. With 8 bases clipped from V and 0 bases from J, the junction kept 4 bases outside the gene matches. Germline assignment: CDR1 LNHDA and CDR2 SQIVND (reference sequence). The CDR3 totals 15 residues. This CDR3 is CASGGLASNTGELFF. The CDR3 DNA sequence: TGTGCCAGTGGGGGACTAGCATCGAACACCGGGGAGCTGTTTTTT.

The sample holds a few counts of this clone. V gene TRBV27 combines with J gene TRBJ1-2, with 10 nucleotides matching TRBD1. The CDR3 is 15 amino acids. J lost 8 bases, V lost 5 bases, and 11 bases had no gene match. Germline V gene data show CDR1 as MNHEY and CDR2 as SMNVEV (reference sequence). In DNA form, the CDR3 reads TGTGCCAGCAGTGGCGGGACAGGGGAGGTAGGAGGCTACACCTTC. Its translation is CASSGGTGEVGGYTF.

This clone was seen only a few times. One end of the junction varies from germline; a read error may be responsible. The same CDR3 is also encoded by other DNA sequences in this sample. V gene TRBV28 combines with J gene TRBJ1-2; TRBD1 matches 10 bases. Germline loops: CDR1 MDHEN, CDR2 SYDVKM. The CDR3 has 15 residues. The DNA of the CDR3 is TGTGCCAGCCTACGGGACAGGGGTCTAGTCCGGGGCTATACCTTC. Its protein is CASLRDRGLVRGYTF.

There are many counts of this clone. Other DNA variants within this sample encode the same CDR3. The chain joins TRBV20-1 to TRBJ2-7, with TRBD2 matching 8 bases. J was trimmed by 4 bases and V by 0 bases; bases with no gene match: 5. The length of the CDR3 is 14 residues. Germline lookup yields CDR1 DFQATT and CDR2 SNEGSKA (reference sequence). CDR3 bases: TGCAGTGCTAGAGATGCGGCTAGCGGGTACGAGCAGTACTTC. Translated, it gives CSARDAASGYEQYF.

The sample holds a few counts of this clone. V is TRBV6-6 and J is TRBJ2-3, with 11 bases fitting TRBD2. Per the germline V gene, CDR1 is MNHNY and CDR2 is SVGAGI (reference sequence). After removal of 8 bases from V and 0 bases from J, the junction contained 13 bases not matched to a gene. The CDR3 extends over 18 amino acids. The CDR3 DNA reads TGTGCCAGCCCGACAAAGACTAGCGGGGACCCTAGCACAGATACGCAGTATTTT. Amino acids: CASPTKTSGDPSTDTQYF.

Ten or more counts support this clone. The V call is TRBV19, the J call TRBJ1-1; D might be TRBD1 (6 bases). The CDR3 loop spans 14 amino acids. Per the germline V gene, CDR1 is LNHDA and CDR2 is SQIVND (reference sequence). Trimming shortened V by 5 bases and J by 1 base, and 11 bases separated the two germline ends. CDR3 nucleotides: TGTGCCAGTAGTGCAGGGGCAGGGAACACTGAAGCTTTCTTT. It translates to CASSAGAGNTEAFF.